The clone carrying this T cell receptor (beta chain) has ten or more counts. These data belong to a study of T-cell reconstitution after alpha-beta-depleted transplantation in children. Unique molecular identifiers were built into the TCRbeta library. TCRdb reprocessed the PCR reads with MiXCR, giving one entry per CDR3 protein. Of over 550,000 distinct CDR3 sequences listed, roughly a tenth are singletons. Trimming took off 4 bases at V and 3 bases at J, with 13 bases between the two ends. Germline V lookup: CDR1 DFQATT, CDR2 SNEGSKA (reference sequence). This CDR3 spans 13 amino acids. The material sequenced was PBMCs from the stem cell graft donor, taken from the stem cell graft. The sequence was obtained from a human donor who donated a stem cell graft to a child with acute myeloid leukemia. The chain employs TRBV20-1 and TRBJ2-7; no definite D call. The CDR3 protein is CSATDGRNYEQYF. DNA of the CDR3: TGCAGTGCTACCGATGGACGCAACTACGAGCAGTACTTC.